These 15 T cell receptor beta chains share one sample of origin, sequenced in a study of patients and donors after allogeneic stem cell transplantation (dated by TCRdb to 2020 to 2021). The method was RT-PCR. The data were produced on a NextSeq 550. TCRdb applied fastp at Q25 and MiXCR to the public reads, then kept only in-frame beta chains. Every entry covers one CDR3 protein and lists the most common genes and DNA from its rows. The sample records roughly 940,000 distinct CDR3 sequences, roughly 18% of which are singletons. The ten largest clones represent around 6% of the sample. What was sequenced was blood, either unsorted or a sorted T cell fraction (not recorded which). These receptors were collected from a human donor who was either an allogeneic HSCT recipient or a stem cell or donor lymphocyte infusion donor (not recorded which). It is not recorded whose cells these are; they may come from a transplant donor.

J is TRBJ2-1 and V is TRBV14, with D possibly TRBD1 on 5 matching bases. This CDR3 has 16 amino acids. V lost 4 bases to trimming and J lost 0 bases, with 13 bases between them. Germline V gives CDR1 SGHDN, CDR2 FVKESK. The CDR3 is CASSRPWGHSYNEQFF. The CDR3 DNA sequence: TGTGCCAGCAGCCGCCCTTGGGGCCACTCCTACAATGAGCAGTTCTTC. The variable domain in full, completed from reference TRBV14 and TRBJ2-1, reads EAGVTQFPSHSVIEKGQTVTLRCDPISGHDNLYWYRRVMGKEIKFLLHFVKESKQDESGMPNNRFLAERTGGTYSTLKVQPAELEDSGVYFCASSRPWGHSYNEQFFGPGTRLTVL.

This chain connects TRBV4-1 to TRBJ2-7, with a weak D call TRBD2 (5 bases). Germline loops: CDR1 MGHRA, CDR2 YSYEKL. The CDR3 has 16 amino acids. Trimming cost V 4 bases and J 6 bases, with 22 bases left between them. CDR3 nucleotides: TGCGCCAGCAGCCGAGGACTCACCGACACCTTTACCGAGCAGTACTTC. This gives the protein CASSRGLTDTFTEQYF.

This clonotype was observed a handful of times. The chain employs TRBV12-3 or TRBV12-4 and TRBJ1-2; D is uncertain. Trimming removed 1 base at V and 4 bases at J, with 13 bases between. The CDR3 runs 15 residues. In nucleotides, the CDR3 is TGTGCCAGCAGTTTAGAACGCAGCGGTGGCTATGGCTACACCTTC. Translation gives CASSLERSGGYGYTF.

This clonotype was seen a few times. The chain couples TRBV7-2 to TRBJ1-5; D remains ambiguous. The CDR3 is 15 residues long. The V gene's germline CDR1 is SGHTA and CDR2 FQGNSA. V dropped 2 bases and J dropped 1 base, with 9 bases sitting between them. The CDR3 is CASSLFPSSNQPQHF. As DNA, the CDR3 is TGTGCCAGCAGCTTATTTCCCTCGAGCAATCAGCCCCAGCATTTT.

This clonotype was seen a few times. The rearrangement joins TRBV5-1 to TRBJ2-7; tentative D call: TRBD1 (6 bases). V gave up 5 bases and J gave up 0 bases, with 15 bases separating them. Germline CDR1 reads SGHRS; CDR2 reads YFSETQ. The CDR3 contains 15 residues. The CDR3: CASSITGIHSYEQYF. The CDR3, as DNA: TGCGCCAGCAGTATTACAGGGATCCACTCCTACGAGCAGTACTTC.

This clonotype was picked up a small number of times. V gene TRBV10-3 combines with J gene TRBJ1-3; no reliable D call. The CDR3 is 14 amino acids. Trimming removed 4 bases at V and 4 bases at J, with 11 bases between. The germline gives CDR1 ENHRY, CDR2 SYGVKD. DNA of the CDR3: TGTGCCATCAGTGTTGATATATTGGGAAACACCATATATTTT. Its translation is CAISVDILGNTIYF.

This clonotype was picked up a small number of times. The chain has TRBV10-3 and TRBJ1-2; a possible D gene is TRBD1 (5 bases). Germline CDR1 and CDR2: ENHRY and SYGVKD. The CDR3 contains 13 residues. V lost 2 bases and J lost 5, with 9 bases in between. The CDR3 region is CAISERGTYGYTF. The CDR3 coding sequence is TGTGCCATCAGTGAGAGGGGAACATATGGCTACACCTTC.

CDR3 loop: CASSVARGHGYTF. CDR3 sequence (DNA): TGTGCCAGCAGTGTTGCTAGAGGGCATGGCTACACCTTC. The rearrangement links TRBV25-1 to TRBJ1-2; D not certain. The V gene's germline CDR1 is MGHDK and CDR2 SYGVNS. V lost 4 bases, J lost 6 bases, and 12 bases lay in between. The CDR3 has 13 residues.

In its sample, this clonotype was seen many times. V and J are TRBV9 and TRBJ1-4; no firm D call. With 2 bases removed from V and 0 bases from J, the gap between germline ends came to 8 bases. This CDR3 has 15 residues. Germline assignment: CDR1 SGDLS and CDR2 YYNGEE. The CDR3 loop is CASSVGGATNEKLFF. Here the CDR3 DNA reads TGTGCCAGCAGCGTGGGCGGTGCAACTAATGAAAAACTGTTTTTT.

The chain is built from TRBV27 and TRBJ1-2, with 9 bases fitting TRBD1. Trimming cost V 6 bases and J 6 bases; bases outside gene matches: 11. The CDR3 runs 15 residues. Germline CDR1 is MNHEY and CDR2 is SMNVEV (reference sequence). DNA for the CDR3: TGTGCCAGCAGATGGGGGGACAGGGCGTTCGATGGCTACACCTTC. Translated: CASRWGDRAFDGYTF.

J is TRBJ2-3 and V is TRBV20-1; maybe TRBD1 (6 bases). The ends were cut back, 4 bases at V and 0 bases at J, with 17 bases in the middle. From germline, CDR1 is DFQATT and CDR2 SNEGSKA (reference sequence). This CDR3 region has 16 residues. The CDR3 region is CSATYGQHYSTDTQYF. CDR3 coding DNA: TGCAGTGCTACCTATGGACAGCACTATAGCACAGATACGCAGTATTTT.

Only a few counts were recorded for this clonotype. The chain combines TRBV11-2 with TRBJ2-1; D could derive from TRBD1 or TRBD2 (6 bases each). CDR1 is SGHAT, CDR2 FQNNGV, per germline. This CDR3 comprises 15 residues. V shed 5 bases and J shed 6 bases, with 17 bases lying between them. This chain's CDR3 is CASSPGARAGNEQFF. The CDR3 nucleotides read TGTGCCAGCAGCCCGGGGGCGAGGGCGGGCAATGAGCAGTTCTTC.

The chain carries TRBV12-3 or TRBV12-4 and TRBJ1-1, with TRBD1 identical over 7 bases. The CDR3 is 14 residues long. J gave up 5 bases and V 3 bases, and 6 bases lay outside the gene matches. The CDR3 region has the DNA TGTGCCAGCAGTTTGACACAGGGGTGGACTGAAGCTTTCTTT. Translating it yields CASSLTQGWTEAFF.

The sample holds many counts of this clonotype. This chain connects TRBV12-3 or TRBV12-4 to TRBJ2-3; the D is unclear. V shed 10 bases and J shed 6 bases, with 14 bases lying between them. This CDR3 has 12 residues. The DNA for the CDR3 is TGTGCCACTGGACGCACTGGGGATACGCAGTATTTT. Its translation is CATGRTGDTQYF.

This clonotype was seen a few times. Here the CDR3 DNA reads TGTGCCAGCAGCAGGGGGGTGACAGGGTTGAACAATGAGCAGTTCTTC. It encodes CASSRGVTGLNNEQFF. This sequence joins TRBV7-9 and TRBJ2-1, with D tentatively TRBD1 (7 bases). This CDR3 has 16 amino acids. Trimming took off 5 bases at V and 5 bases at J, with 19 bases between the two ends. Germline CDR1 SEHNR, CDR2 FQNEAQ (reference sequence).